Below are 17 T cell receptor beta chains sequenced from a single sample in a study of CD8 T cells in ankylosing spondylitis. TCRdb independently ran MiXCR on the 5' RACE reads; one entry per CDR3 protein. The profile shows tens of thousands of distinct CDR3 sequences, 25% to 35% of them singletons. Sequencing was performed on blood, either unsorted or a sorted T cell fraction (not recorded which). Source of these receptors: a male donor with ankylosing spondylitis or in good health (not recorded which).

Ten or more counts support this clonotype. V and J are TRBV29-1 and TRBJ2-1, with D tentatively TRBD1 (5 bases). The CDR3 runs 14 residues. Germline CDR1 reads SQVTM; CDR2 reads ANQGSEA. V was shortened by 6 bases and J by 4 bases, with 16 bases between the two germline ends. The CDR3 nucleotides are TGCAGCGTCCCCACAAATAGACAGTACAATGAGCAGTTCTTC. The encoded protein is CSVPTNRQYNEQFF.

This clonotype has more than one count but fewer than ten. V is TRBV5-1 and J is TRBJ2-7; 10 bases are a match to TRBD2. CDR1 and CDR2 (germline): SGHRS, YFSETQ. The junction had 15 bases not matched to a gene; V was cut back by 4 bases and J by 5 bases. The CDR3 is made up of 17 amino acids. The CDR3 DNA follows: TGCGCCAGCAGCCGAAGATATTCTAGCGGGAGCATCAACGAGCAGTACTTC. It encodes CASSRRYSSGSINEQYF. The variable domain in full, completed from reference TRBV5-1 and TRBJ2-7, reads KAGVTQTPRYLIKTRGQQVTLSCSPISGHRSVSWYQQTPGQGLQFLFEYFSETQRNKGNFPGRFSGRQFSNSRSEMNVSTLELGDSALYLCASSRRYSSGSINEQYFGPGTRLTVT.

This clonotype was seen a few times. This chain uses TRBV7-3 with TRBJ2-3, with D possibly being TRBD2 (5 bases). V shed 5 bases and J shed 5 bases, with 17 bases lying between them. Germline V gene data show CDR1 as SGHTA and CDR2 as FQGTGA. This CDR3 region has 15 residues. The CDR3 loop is CASSQLRAGEDTQYF. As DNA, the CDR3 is TGTGCCAGCAGCCAACTCCGGGCGGGTGAAGATACGCAGTATTTT.

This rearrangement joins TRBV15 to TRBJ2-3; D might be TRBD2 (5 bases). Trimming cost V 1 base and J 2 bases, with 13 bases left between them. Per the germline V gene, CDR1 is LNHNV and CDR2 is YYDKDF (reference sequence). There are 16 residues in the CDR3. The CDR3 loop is CATSRGETYDTDTQYF. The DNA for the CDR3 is TGTGCCACCAGCAGAGGGGAGACATACGACACAGATACGCAGTATTTT.

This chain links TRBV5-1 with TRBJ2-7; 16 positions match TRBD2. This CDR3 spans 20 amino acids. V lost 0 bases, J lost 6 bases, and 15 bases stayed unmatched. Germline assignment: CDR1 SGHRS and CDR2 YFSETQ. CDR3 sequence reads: CASSLAPTPGLAGGPFEQYF. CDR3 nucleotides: TGCGCCAGCAGCTTGGCTCCGACTCCGGGACTAGCGGGAGGGCCCTTCGAGCAGTACTTC.

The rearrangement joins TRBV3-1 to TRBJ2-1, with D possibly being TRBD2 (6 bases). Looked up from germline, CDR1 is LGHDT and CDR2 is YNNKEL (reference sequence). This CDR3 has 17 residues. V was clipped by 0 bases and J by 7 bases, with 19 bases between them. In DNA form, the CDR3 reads TGTGCCAGCAGCCAAGATCGCGGGGCCGCAAGATGGAATGAGCAGTTCTTC. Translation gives CASSQDRGAARWNEQFF.

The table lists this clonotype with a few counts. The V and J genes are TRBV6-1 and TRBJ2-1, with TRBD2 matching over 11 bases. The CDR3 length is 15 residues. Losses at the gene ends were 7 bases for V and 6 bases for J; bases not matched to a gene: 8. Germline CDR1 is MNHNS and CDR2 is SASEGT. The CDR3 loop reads CASNILAGVPNEQFF. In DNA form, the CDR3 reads TGTGCCAGCAACATACTAGCGGGAGTACCCAATGAGCAGTTCTTC.

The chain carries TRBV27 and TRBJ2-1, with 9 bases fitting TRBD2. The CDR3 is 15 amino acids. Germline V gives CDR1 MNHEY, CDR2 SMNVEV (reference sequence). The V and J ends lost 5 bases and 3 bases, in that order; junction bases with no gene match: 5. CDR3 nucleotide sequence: TGTGCCAGCAGTCGAGTACTAGCGGGCTACAATGAGCAGTTCTTC. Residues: CASSRVLAGYNEQFF.

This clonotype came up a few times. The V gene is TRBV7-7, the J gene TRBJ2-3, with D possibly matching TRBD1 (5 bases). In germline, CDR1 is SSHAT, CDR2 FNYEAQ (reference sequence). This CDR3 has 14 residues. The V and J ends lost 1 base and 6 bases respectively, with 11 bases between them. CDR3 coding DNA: TGTGCCAGCAGCTTAGAAGGATCAGGGGATACGCAGTATTTT. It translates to CASSLEGSGDTQYF.

CDR3 protein: CASSSGDYEQYV. In DNA form, the CDR3 reads TGTGCCAGCAGTTCTGGCGACTACGAGCAGTACGTC. The chain employs TRBV6-2 or TRBV6-3 and TRBJ2-7; D call uncertain. The CDR3 spans 12 residues. Germline V CDR1 and CDR2: MNHEY, SVGEGT. The ends were cut back, 4 bases at V and 3 bases at J, with 7 bases in the middle.

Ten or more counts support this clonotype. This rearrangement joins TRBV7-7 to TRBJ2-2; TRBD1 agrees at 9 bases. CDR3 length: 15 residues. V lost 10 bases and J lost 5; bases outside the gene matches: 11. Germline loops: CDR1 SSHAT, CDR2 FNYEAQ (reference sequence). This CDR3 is CATILGTGLTGELFF. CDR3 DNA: TGTGCCACAATCCTAGGGACAGGGTTAACCGGGGAGCTGTTTTTT.

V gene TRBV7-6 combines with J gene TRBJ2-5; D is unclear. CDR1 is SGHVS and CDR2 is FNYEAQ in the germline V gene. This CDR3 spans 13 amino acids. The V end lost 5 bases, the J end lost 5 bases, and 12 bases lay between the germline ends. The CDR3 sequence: CASSPQTWETQYF. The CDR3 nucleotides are TGTGCCAGCAGCCCCCAGACCTGGGAGACCCAGTACTTC.

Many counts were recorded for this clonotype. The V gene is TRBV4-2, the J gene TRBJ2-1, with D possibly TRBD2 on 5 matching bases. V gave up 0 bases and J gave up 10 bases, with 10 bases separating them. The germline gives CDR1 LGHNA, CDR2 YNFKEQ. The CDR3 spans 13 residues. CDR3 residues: CASSQEGPSEQFF. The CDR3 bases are TGTGCCAGCAGCCAAGAAGGGCCTAGCGAGCAGTTCTTC.

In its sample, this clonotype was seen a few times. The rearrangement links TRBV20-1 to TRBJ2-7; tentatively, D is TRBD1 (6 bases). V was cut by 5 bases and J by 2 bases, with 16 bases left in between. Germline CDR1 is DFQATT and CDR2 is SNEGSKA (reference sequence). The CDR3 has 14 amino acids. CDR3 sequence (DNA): TGCAGTGCTGGGGACACCGCTCCGACCTACGAGCAGTACGTC. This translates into CSAGDTAPTYEQYV.

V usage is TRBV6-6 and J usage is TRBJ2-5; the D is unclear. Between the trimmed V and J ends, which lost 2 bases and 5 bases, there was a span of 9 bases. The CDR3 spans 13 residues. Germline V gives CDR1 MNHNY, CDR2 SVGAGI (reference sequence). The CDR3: CASSYEGYETQYF. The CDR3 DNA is TGTGCCAGCAGTTACGAAGGGTACGAGACCCAGTACTTC.

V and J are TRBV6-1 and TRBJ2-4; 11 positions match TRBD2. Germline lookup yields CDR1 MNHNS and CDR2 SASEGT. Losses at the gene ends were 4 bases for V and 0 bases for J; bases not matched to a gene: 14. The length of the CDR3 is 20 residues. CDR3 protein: CASSAQGSSGGPLAKNIQYF. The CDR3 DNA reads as TGTGCCAGCAGTGCGCAGGGGTCTAGCGGGGGGCCACTAGCCAAAAACATTCAGTACTTC.

Here the CDR3 DNA reads TGCAGCGTTGAAGACACGACCTACGAGCAGTACTTC. Translation: CSVEDTTYEQYF. J is TRBJ2-7 and V is TRBV29-1; D gene unclear. This CDR3 has 12 amino acids. Germline assignment: CDR1 SQVTM and CDR2 ANQGSEA. Trimming took 0 bases from V and 2 from J, leaving 5 bases between them.